This T cell receptor beta chain originates from a study of blood T cell repertoires in COVID-19. Study as a whole: Donors in the United States, Italy and Spain gave samples during acute or convalescent COVID-19. From T cells, B-cell-depleted T cells, or PBMCs came the material, which was cDNA or gDNA.

In the authors' workflow: Using reference gene primer amplification, nucleated cell counts were estimated. Libraries were prepared by immunoSEQ multiplex PCR; TCRdb keeps only in-frame clonotypes and omits some of them. D and trimming were read from the DNA, whereas the V and J calls and clone size are those reported in that table. The sample has around 150,000 clones, about 74% seen once; the top ten hold approximately 17%. CDR1 is LNHDA and CDR2 is SQIVND in the germline V gene (reference sequence). Losses at the gene ends were 10 bases for V and 3 bases for J; bases not matched to a gene: 6. The CDR3 length is 14 residues.

Sequencing was carried out using peripheral blood. The source of this sequence is a man aged 50 to 59 with acute or convalescent COVID-19. The V call is TRBV19, the J call TRBJ2-4; TRBD2 aligns across 10 bases. CDR3 DNA: TGTGCCACTTTAGCGGGGGGCGTCAAAAACATTCAGTACTTC. Residues: CATLAGGVKNIQYF.